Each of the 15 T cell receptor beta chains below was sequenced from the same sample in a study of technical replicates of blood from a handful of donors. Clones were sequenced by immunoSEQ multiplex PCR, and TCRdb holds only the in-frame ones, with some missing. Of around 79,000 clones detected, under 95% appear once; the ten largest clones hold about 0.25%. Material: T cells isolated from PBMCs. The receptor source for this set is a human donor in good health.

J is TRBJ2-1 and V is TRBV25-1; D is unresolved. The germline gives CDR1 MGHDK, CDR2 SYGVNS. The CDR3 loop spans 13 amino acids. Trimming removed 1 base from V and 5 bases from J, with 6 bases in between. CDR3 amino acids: CASSEFGNNEQFF. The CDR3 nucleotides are TGTGCCAGCAGTGAATTCGGTAACAATGAGCAGTTCTTC. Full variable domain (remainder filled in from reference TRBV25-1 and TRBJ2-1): EADIYQTPRYLVIGTGKKITLECSQTMGHDKMYWYQQDPGMELHLIHYSYGVNSTEKGDLSSESTVSRIRTEHFPLTLESARPSHTSQYLCASSEFGNNEQFFGPGTRLTVL.

The CDR3 region has the DNA TGTGCCAGCAGCAACCTCGCGGCGGGATACACTGAAGCTTTCTTT. It yields the protein CASSNLAAGYTEAFF. The gene calls are TRBV27 and TRBJ1-1; D remains unclear. This CDR3 has 15 amino acids. Trimming left V 6 bases short and J 3 bases short, with 17 bases between. The germline V gene encodes CDR1 MNHEY and CDR2 SMNVEV (reference sequence).

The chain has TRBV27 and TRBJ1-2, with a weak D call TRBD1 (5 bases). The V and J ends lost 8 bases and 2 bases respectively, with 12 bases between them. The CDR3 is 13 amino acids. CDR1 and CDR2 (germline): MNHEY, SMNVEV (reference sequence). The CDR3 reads CASGKQANYGYTF. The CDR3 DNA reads TGTGCCAGCGGAAAACAGGCCAACTATGGCTACACCTTC.

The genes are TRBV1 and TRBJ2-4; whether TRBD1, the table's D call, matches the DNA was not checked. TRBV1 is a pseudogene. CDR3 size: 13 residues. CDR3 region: CTSSQDAQGLQYF. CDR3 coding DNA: TGCACCAGCAGCCAAGATGCGCAGGGTCTTCAGTACTTC.

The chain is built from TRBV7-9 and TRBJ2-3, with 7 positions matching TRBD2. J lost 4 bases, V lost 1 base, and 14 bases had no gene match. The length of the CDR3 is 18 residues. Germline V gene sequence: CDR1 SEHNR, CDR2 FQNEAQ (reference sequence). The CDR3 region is CASSLVAGGLMHADTQYF. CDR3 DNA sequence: TGTGCCAGCAGCTTAGTAGCGGGTGGGCTAATGCATGCAGATACGCAGTATTTT.

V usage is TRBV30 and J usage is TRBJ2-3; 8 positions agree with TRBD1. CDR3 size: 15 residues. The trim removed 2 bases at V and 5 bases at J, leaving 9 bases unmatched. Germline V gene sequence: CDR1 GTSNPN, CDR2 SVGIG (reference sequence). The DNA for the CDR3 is TGTGCCTGGAGTAATACAGGGGGGACGGGAGATACGCAGTATTTT. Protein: CAWSNTGGTGDTQYF.

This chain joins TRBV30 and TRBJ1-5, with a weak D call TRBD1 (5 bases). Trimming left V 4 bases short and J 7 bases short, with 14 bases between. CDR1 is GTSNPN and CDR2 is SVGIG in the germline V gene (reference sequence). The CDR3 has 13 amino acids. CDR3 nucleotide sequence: TGTGCCTGGACCAGCGGTGGGGGGCAGCCCCAGCATTTT. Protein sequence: CAWTSGGGQPQHF. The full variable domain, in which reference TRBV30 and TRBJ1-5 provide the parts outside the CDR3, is SQTIHQWPATLVQPVGSPLSLECTVEGTSNPNLYWYRQAAGRGLQLLFYSVGIGQISSEVPQNLSASRPQDRQFILSSKKLLLSDSGFYLCAWTSGGGQPQHFGDGTRLSIL.

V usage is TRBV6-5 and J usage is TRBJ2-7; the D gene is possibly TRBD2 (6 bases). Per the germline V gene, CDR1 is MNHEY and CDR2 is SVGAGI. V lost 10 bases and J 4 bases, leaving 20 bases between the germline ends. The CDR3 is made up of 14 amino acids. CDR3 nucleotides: TGTGCCACCAGGGACGGCGGGATCGGATACGAGCAGTACTTC. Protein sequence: CATRDGGIGYEQYF.

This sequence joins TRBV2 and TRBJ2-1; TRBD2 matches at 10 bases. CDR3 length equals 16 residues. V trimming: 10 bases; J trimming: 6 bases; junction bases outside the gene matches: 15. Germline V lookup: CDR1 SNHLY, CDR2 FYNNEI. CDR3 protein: CAIPPAGTSVRNEQFF. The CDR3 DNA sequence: TGTGCCATCCCACCAGCCGGGACTAGCGTCCGCAATGAGCAGTTCTTC.

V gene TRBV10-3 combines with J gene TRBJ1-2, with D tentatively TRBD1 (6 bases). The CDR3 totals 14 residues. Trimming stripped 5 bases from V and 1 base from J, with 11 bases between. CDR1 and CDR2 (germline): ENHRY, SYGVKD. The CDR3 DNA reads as TGTGCCATCAGTTCGGGACAACATAACTATGGCTACACCTTC. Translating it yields CAISSGQHNYGYTF.

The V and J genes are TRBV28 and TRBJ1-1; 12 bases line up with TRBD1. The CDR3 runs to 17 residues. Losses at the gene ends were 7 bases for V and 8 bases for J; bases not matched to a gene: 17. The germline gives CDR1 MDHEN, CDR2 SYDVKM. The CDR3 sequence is CASIPRDRGHFPFEAFF. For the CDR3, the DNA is TGTGCCAGCATCCCCCGGGACAGGGGGCACTTTCCGTTCGAAGCTTTCTTT.

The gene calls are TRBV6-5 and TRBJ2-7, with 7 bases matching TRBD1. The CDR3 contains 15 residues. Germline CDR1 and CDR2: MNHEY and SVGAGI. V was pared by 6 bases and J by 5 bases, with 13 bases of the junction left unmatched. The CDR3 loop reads CASSPVEIGGHEQYF. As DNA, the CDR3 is TGTGCCAGCAGCCCAGTGGAGATAGGGGGCCACGAGCAGTACTTC.

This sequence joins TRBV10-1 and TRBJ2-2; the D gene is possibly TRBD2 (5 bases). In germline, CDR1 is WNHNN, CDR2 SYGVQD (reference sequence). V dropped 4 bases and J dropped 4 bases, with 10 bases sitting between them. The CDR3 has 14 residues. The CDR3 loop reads CASSGAAGTGELFF. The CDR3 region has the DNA TGCGCCAGCAGTGGGGCCGCGGGCACCGGGGAGCTGTTTTTT.

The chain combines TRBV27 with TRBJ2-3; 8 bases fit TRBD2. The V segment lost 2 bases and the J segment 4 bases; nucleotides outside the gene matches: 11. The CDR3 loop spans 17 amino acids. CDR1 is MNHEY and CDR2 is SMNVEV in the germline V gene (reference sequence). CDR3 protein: CASSLRRLALIADTQYF. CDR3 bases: TGTGCCAGCAGTTTAAGGCGACTAGCGCTAATAGCAGATACGCAGTATTTT.

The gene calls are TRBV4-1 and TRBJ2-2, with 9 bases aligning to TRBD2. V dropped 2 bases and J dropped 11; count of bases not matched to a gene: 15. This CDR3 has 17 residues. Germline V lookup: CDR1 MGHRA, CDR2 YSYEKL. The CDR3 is CASSQKSPPWLAGELFF. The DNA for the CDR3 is TGCGCCAGCAGCCAAAAATCACCCCCGTGGCTAGCGGGAGAGCTGTTTTTT.